This TCR beta chain was identified during a study of regulatory and conventional T cells in RAG deficiency (dated by TCRdb to the late 2010s). Broadly, across the study: The study used high-throughput TCR beta sequencing to compare repertoire diversity and composition of Treg, conventional CD4+ and CD8+ T cells between RAG-deficient patients and healthy controls.

The germline ends are 13 bases apart after V is trimmed by 7 bases and J by 1 base. From its cysteine to its phenylalanine, the CDR3 spans 14 amino acids. The sequence is cut down to CDR3 DNA, 42 bases in frame from base 1. Via the germline V gene (reference sequence), CDR1 is LNHDA and CDR2 SQIVND. Libraries were prepared through the immunoSEQ multiplex PCR assay. Genomic DNA from the sorted T-cell subsets was used to amplify rearranged TCR beta chain products, which were then sequenced. As for how the authors treated the data: Repertoire diversity of productive TCR beta rearrangements was quantified using Shannon entropy and Simpson indices. To assess clonal expansion, the frequencies of the 100 most abundant productive TCR beta clonotypes were added up as a share of total reads. The TRB repertoires were scored with a self-reactivity index built on which amino acids appear at CDR3beta positions 6 and 7. Two-way ANOVA was used for repertoire analyses, while Student t or Mann-Whitney tests were used for flow cytometric analyses. TCRdb retrieved this table from immuneACCESS and kept in-frame rearrangements only. Not all clones are present; in checked studies, unresolved V genes account for under half, and no reason is known for the remainder. V and J calls and clone size are as listed in that table; D and trimming were resolved from the DNA. The sample includes about 7,100 clones, with around nine tenths observed a single time. The ten largest clones capture approximately 1.5% of the sample.

Study-level results and caveats: The CD25-high CD127-low cells sorted from Omenn syndrome patients may be peripherally activated cells rather than true Treg cells. Markedly lower Shannon entropy and higher Simpson indices were observed in RAG-deficient patients than in control T-cell subpopulations. All patient T-cell subsets had shorter CDR3 lengths; Omenn syndrome patients showed >85% Treg-Tconv repertoire overlap at nucleotide and amino acid level. Unique TCR beta sequences from Treg cells were around 100-fold fewer in Omenn syndrome and CID/AS patients than controls, versus 7.5 to 10-fold for other subsets. Some T-cell subset analyses were not done for some subjects.

Regulatory T cells were purified from blood as CD4+CD25-high CD127-low cells before genomic DNA extraction. For repertoire analyses, the comparison group consisted of about 8 healthy control donors. Remarks on this clone: The target of this receptor is not known. Qualities for individual bases were not recorded, and no much larger clone is one base off.

The same data also went into a second study, on regulatory T cells. Taken from the second paper: For the multiplex PCR, 52 forward TRBV primers and 13 reverse TRBJ primers were used, and amplification bias was corrected with both assay-based and computational methods. In patients, repertoires had restricted unique TRB V-J pairs and skewed V and J gene usage, with regulatory T cells showing the most marked changes. Between CD3G-deficient patients and healthy controls, the study compared T-cell receptor beta repertoires in sorted regulatory T cells, conventional CD4+ T cells and CD8+ T cells. Peripheral blood mononuclear cells were isolated by Ficoll density separation. Rearranged TRB loci were amplified from genomic DNA by multiplex PCR within the immunoSEQ assay. TRB amplicons were sequenced on an Illumina HiSeq platform. Raw sequences were error-filtered and aligned to reference gene sequences by custom algorithms, then analyzed with the immunoSEQ online tools. Frequencies of productive and nonproductive TRB rearrangements were assessed among unique sequences as well as among total sequences. For group comparisons, t tests, Mann-Whitney tests or two-way ANOVA were performed in Prism software.

The sequenced sample was CD127- CD25+ CD4+ Tregs sorted from blood. This TCR was sampled from a human donor in good health. The chain is assembled from TRBV19 and TRBJ1-1; no confident D gene assignment can be made. At the DNA level, the sequence is TGTGCCAGTAAGAGGAGAATGAGGAACACTGAAGCTTTCTTT. Its product reads: CASKRRMRNTEAFF.